This is a list of T cell receptor beta chains from one sample in a study of T-cell reconstitution after alpha-beta-depleted transplantation in children. From the PCR reads, TCRdb called clonotypes with MiXCR, one entry per CDR3 protein. The table has about 340,000 distinct CDR3 sequences, about 9.3% seen once. Sequencing was performed on PBMCs from the stem cell graft donor, taken from the stem cell graft. The receptors come from a human donor who donated a stem cell graft to a child with acute lymphoblastic leukemia. Both conserved end residues are part of each CDR3. The order of the fields is V gene, J gene, CDR3 protein.

V: TRBV20-1
J: TRBJ2-6
CDR3: CSAKGVTGANVLTF

V: TRBV7-8
J: TRBJ2-1
CDR3: CASSQEFSGSGLENEQFF

V: TRBV13
J: TRBJ2-1
CDR3: CASSLQLKADEQFF

V: TRBV6-2/TRBV6-3
J: TRBJ2-1
CDR3: CASSYMASGRYNEQFF

V: TRBV30
J: TRBJ2-7
CDR3: CAWSGSGRVTYEQYF

V: TRBV10-3
J: TRBJ2-1
CDR3: CAIKGRAERPGENEQFF

V: TRBV7-2
J: TRBJ2-1
CDR3: CASSLVFYGSRDEQFF

V: TRBV18
J: TRBJ2-7
CDR3: CASSPHNYEQYF

V: TRBV7-8
J: TRBJ2-3
CDR3: CASSTRDSRGPSTDTQYF

V: TRBV7-2
J: TRBJ2-2
CDR3: CVSSLGLNTGELFF

V: TRBV11-2
J: TRBJ2-1
CDR3: CASSFPKSGRRRGYNEQFF

V: TRBV29-1
J: TRBJ2-1
CDR3: CSVERGAGVDNEQFF

V: TRBV9
J: TRBJ1-6
CDR3: CASSAGQGFYNSPLHF

V: TRBV20-1
J: TRBJ2-7
CDR3: CSGIMTIAGNHYEQYF

V: TRBV29-1
J: TRBJ1-2
CDR3: CSVVEAGGGYTF

V: TRBV6-1
J: TRBJ2-7
CDR3: CASSESWGRNEQYF

V: TRBV7-2
J: TRBJ2-1
CDR3: CASSRLTNEQFF

V: TRBV7-9
J: TRBJ1-2
CDR3: CASSLGYRTDLYGYTF

V: TRBV20-1
J: TRBJ2-1
CDR3: CSARGQSYNEQFF

V: TRBV5-1
J: TRBJ1-2
CDR3: CASSLAGQGEDGYTF

V: TRBV20-1
J: TRBJ2-7
CDR3: CSARDGDKRILEQYF

V: TRBV3-1
J: TRBJ2-3
CDR3: CASSQVVNTQYF

V: TRBV12-3/TRBV12-4
J: TRBJ2-7
CDR3: CASSESAGAPHSYEQYF

V: TRBV3-1
J: TRBJ2-7
CDR3: CASSQDETTSGIASYEQYF

V: TRBV25-1
J: TRBJ2-7
CDR3: CASSDPAGDRENEQYF